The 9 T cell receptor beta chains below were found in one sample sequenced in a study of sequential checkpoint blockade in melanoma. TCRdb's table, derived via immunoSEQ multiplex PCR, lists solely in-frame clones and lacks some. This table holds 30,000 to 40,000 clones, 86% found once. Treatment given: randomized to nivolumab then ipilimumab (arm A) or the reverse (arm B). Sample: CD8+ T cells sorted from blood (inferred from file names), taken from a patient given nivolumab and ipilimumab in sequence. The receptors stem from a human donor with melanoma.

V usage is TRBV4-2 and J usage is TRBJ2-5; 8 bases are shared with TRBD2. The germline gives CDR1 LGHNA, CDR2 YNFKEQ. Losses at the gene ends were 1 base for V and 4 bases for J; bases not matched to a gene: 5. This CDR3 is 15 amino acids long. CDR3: CASSQGREEIETQYF. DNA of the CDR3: TGTGCCAGCAGCCAAGGGCGGGAGGAAATAGAGACCCAGTACTTC.

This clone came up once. CDR3 nucleotides: TGTGCCAGCAGTCACGGGGGTACTAGCGGGAGGCCCTATGGTGGCAATGAGCAGTTCTTC. Amino acids: CASSHGGTSGRPYGGNEQFF. J is TRBJ2-1 and V is TRBV5-4; 12 bases are a match to TRBD2. CDR1 and CDR2 (germline): SGHNT, YYREEE (reference sequence). J gave up 6 bases and V 5 bases, and 21 bases lay outside the gene matches. The length of the CDR3 is 20 residues.

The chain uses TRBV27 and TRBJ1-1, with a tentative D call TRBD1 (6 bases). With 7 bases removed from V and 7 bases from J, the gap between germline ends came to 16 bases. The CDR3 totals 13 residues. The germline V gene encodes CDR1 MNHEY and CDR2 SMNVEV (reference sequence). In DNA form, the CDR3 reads TGTGCCAGCACCGTGAGGGGGACGAATGAAGCTTTCTTT. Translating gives CASTVRGTNEAFF.

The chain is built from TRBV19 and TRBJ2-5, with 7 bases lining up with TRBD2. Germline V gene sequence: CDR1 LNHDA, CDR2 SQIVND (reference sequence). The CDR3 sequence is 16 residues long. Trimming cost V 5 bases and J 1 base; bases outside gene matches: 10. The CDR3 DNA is TGTGCCAGTAGTGTGACTAGCTCGGGGGGCCAAGAGACCCAGTACTTC. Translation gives CASSVTSSGGQETQYF.

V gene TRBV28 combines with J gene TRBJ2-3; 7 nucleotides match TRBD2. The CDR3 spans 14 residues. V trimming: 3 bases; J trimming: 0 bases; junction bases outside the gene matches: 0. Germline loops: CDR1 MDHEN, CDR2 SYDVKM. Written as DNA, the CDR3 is TGTGCCAGCAGTTTGGGACTAAGCACAGATACGCAGTATTTT. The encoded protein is CASSLGLSTDTQYF.

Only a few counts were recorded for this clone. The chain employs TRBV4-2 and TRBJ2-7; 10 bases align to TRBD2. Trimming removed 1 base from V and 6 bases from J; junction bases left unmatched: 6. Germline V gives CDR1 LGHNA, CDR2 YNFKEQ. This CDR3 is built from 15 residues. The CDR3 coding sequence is TGTGCCAGCAGCCAAGTAACTAGCGGGATACGCGAGCAGTACTTC. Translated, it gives CASSQVTSGIREQYF.

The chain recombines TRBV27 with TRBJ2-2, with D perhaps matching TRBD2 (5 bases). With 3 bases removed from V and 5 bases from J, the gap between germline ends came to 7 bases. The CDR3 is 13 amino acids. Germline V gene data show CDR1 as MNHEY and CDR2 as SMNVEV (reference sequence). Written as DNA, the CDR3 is TGTGCCAGCAGTTTCGGGGTAACCGGGGAGCTGTTTTTT. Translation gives CASSFGVTGELFF.

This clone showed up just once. The CDR3 here is CASQGVGEAFF. For the CDR3, the DNA is TGTGCCAGCCAGGGGGTTGGAGAAGCTTTCTTT. This rearrangement joins TRBV9 to TRBJ1-1, with 7 nucleotides matching TRBD1. With V trimmed by 7 bases and J by 8 bases, 5 bases remained unmatched. Germline CDR1 reads SGDLS; CDR2 reads YYNGEE. CDR3 size: 11 residues.

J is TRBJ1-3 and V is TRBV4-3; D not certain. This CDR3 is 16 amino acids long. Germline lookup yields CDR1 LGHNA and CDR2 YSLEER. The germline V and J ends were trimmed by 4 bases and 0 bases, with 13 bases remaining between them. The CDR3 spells CASSPSFMSSGNTIYF. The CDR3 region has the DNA TGCGCCAGCAGCCCCTCGTTCATGAGCTCTGGAAACACCATATATTTT.